One sample yielded the 14 T cell receptor beta chains listed below, sequenced in a study of OX40 agonist ivuxolimab in advanced cancers. Libraries were prepared by immunoSEQ multiplex PCR; TCRdb keeps only in-frame clonotypes and omits some of them. The data show some 100,000 clones, under 90% seen once. The material was CD4+ or CD8+ T cells sorted from blood, obtained in a trial of the OX40 agonist ivuxolimab. These receptors were collected from an adult with an advanced solid tumor such as melanoma, head and neck, liver or kidney cancer.

The chain joins TRBV11-2 to TRBJ2-3, with TRBD2 matching over 7 bases. The CDR3 length is 17 residues. After removal of 5 bases from V and 1 base from J, the junction contained 12 bases not matched to a gene. The germline V gene has CDR1 SGHAT and CDR2 FQNNGV. The DNA for the CDR3 is TGTGCCAGCAGCCGTAACCGGGGGGACCTTGGCACAGATACGCAGTATTTT. This translates into CASSRNRGDLGTDTQYF.

J is TRBJ2-4 and V is TRBV19; the match to TRBD2 covers 9 bases. This CDR3 contains 13 residues. Per germline, CDR1 LNHDA and CDR2 SQIVND (reference sequence). After removal of 1 base from V and 12 bases from J, the junction contained 4 bases not matched to a gene. In DNA form, the CDR3 reads TGTGCCAGTAGTATAGGTTGGACTAGCGATCAGTACTTC. Amino acid sequence: CASSIGWTSDQYF.

The V gene is TRBV5-4, the J gene TRBJ2-2, with 7 bases lining up with TRBD1. The CDR3 spans 15 residues. Germline V lookup: CDR1 SGHNT, CDR2 YYREEE (reference sequence). V lost 5 bases, J lost 0 bases, and 4 bases stayed unmatched. The CDR3 nucleotides are TGTGCCAGCAGTCGGGACAGCGCGAACACCGGGGAGCTGTTTTTT. This gives the protein CASSRDSANTGELFF.

V gene TRBV30 combines with J gene TRBJ1-5; D ambiguous. Germline-derived CDR1 and CDR2 are GTSNPN and SVGIG (reference sequence). This CDR3 contains 14 residues. Trimming took off 3 bases at V and 0 bases at J, with 9 bases between the two ends. The CDR3 DNA sequence: TGTGCCTGGAGGGGAACTAATAGCAATCAGCCCCAGCATTTT. Translating gives CAWRGTNSNQPQHF.

This clone was recorded once. V and J are TRBV21-1 and TRBJ1-1; the table's D call, TRBD1, has no DNA check behind it. TRBV21-1 corresponds to a pseudogene. The CDR3 extends over 17 amino acids. As DNA, the CDR3 is TGTGCCAGCAGCAAAGACCCTAAGGACAGGAACTTCACTGAAGCTTTCTTT. It specifies CASSKDPKDRNFTEAFF.

The chain is built from TRBV7-3 and TRBJ2-1; 9 bases fit TRBD2. Trimming at V came to 4 bases and at J to 4 bases, leaving 8 bases not matched to a gene. The V gene's germline CDR1 is SGHTA and CDR2 FQGTGA. This CDR3 comprises 16 residues. CDR3 amino acids: CASSSSGAKGYNEQFF. DNA of the CDR3: TGTGCCAGCAGCTCTAGCGGGGCCAAGGGGTACAATGAGCAGTTCTTC.

The chain carries TRBV7-9 and TRBJ2-3; 7 bases match TRBD2. The germline V gene encodes CDR1 SEHNR and CDR2 FQNEAQ (reference sequence). This CDR3 spans 12 amino acids. The CDR3 here is CATAGVTDTQYF. DNA for the CDR3: TGTGCTACGGCGGGAGTAACAGATACGCAGTATTTT.

The chain joins TRBV19 to TRBJ2-3; the D gene is possibly TRBD2 (5 bases). Germline lookup yields CDR1 LNHDA and CDR2 SQIVND (reference sequence). This CDR3 region has 15 residues. The germline V and J ends were trimmed by 5 bases and 1 base, with 13 bases remaining between them. The CDR3 reads CASSPGGRGTDTQYF. DNA for the CDR3: TGTGCCAGTAGTCCTGGTGGGCGGGGCACAGATACGCAGTATTTT.

This clone was picked up one time. The CDR3, as DNA: TGCGCCAGCAGCCAAGGGACAGGGGTACAAGAGACCCAGTACTTC. Its translation: CASSQGTGVQETQYF. V usage is TRBV4-3 and J usage is TRBJ2-5, with 9 bases that match TRBD1. CDR1 LGHNA and CDR2 YSLEER come from the germline V gene. Unmatched junction bases numbered 2, after V lost 1 base and J lost 2 bases. The CDR3 extends over 15 amino acids.

This clone was counted a single time. The chain has TRBV6-5 and TRBJ1-2; D is perhaps TRBD1 (5 bases). The CDR3 spans 12 residues. The V gene's germline CDR1 is MNHEY and CDR2 SVGAGI. V lost 6 bases and J 8 bases, leaving 13 bases between the germline ends. In DNA form, the CDR3 reads TGTGCCAGCAGAGGGGACGCACGAGGCTACACCTTC. It translates to CASRGDARGYTF.

This rearrangement joins TRBV7-8 to TRBJ2-1; tentative D call: TRBD2 (5 bases). CDR3 size: 12 residues. Germline V gives CDR1 SGHVS, CDR2 FQNEAQ. Trimming pared 5 bases from V and 7 bases from J, leaving 9 bases between. The CDR3 here is CASSPPGNEQFF. CDR3 bases: TGTGCCAGCAGCCCCCCGGGAAATGAGCAGTTCTTC.

This clone has a handful of counts. The genes are TRBV7-3 and TRBJ2-2, with 10 bases matching TRBD2. Trimming took 5 bases from V and 2 from J; bases not matched to a gene: 2. From germline, CDR1 is SGHTA and CDR2 FQGTGA. This CDR3 has 15 residues. CDR3 residues: CASSRTSGNTGELFF. The CDR3 coding sequence is TGTGCCAGCAGCCGGACTAGCGGAAACACCGGGGAGCTGTTTTTT.

This clone has only a few counts. The rearrangement links TRBV6-5 to TRBJ2-3; D is ambiguous. Germline V gene lookup returns CDR1 MNHEY and CDR2 SVGAGI. V was cut by 6 bases and J by 5 bases, with 12 bases left in between. The CDR3 runs 13 residues. The CDR3 DNA sequence: TGTGCCAGCAGAGCCCCTGGCAGAGATACGCAGTATTTT. The encoded protein is CASRAPGRDTQYF.

This chain uses TRBV7-8 with TRBJ2-7; 11 bases are a match to TRBD2. Losses at the gene ends were 4 bases for V and 0 bases for J; bases not matched to a gene: 5. The CDR3 is made up of 16 amino acids. Per the germline V gene, CDR1 is SGHVS and CDR2 is FQNEAQ. The CDR3 protein is CASSYTSGGLSYEQYF. CDR3 nucleotides: TGTGCCAGCAGCTATACTAGCGGGGGACTCTCCTACGAGCAGTACTTC.